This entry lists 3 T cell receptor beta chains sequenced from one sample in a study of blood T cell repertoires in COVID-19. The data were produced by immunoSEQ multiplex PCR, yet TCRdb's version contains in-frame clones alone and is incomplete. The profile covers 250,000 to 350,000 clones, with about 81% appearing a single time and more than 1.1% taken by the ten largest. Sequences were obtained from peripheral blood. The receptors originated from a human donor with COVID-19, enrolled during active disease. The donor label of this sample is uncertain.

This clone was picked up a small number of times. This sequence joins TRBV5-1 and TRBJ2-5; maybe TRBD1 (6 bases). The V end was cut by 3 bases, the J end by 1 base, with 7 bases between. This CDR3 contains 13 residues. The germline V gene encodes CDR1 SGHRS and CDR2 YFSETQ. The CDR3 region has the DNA TGCGCCAGCAGCTGGGACACCCAAGAGACCCAGTACTTC. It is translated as CASSWDTQETQYF.

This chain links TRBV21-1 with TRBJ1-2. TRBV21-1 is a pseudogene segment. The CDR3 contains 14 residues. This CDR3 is CASSKVPANYGYTF. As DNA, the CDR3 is TGTGCCAGCAGCAAAGTCCCAGCGAACTATGGCTACACCTTC.

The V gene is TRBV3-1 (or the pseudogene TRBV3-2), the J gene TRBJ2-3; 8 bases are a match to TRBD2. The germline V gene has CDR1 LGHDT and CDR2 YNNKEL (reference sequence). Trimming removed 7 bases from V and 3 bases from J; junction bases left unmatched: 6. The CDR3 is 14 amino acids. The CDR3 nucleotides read TGTGCCAGCACTTTAGCGGGACTGACAGATACGCAGTATTTT. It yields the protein CASTLAGLTDTQYF.